This is a list of T cell receptor beta chains from one sample in a study of T cells in Graves' hyperthyroidism and ophthalmopathy. TCRdb reprocessed the multiplex PCR reads with MiXCR, giving one entry per CDR3 protein. The sample shows about half a million distinct CDR3 sequences, 15% to 20% of them seen only once. The specimen sequenced was blood. These receptors were collected from a man aged 40-50 years with Graves' ophthalmopathy. CDR3s include the opening cysteine and the closing phenylalanine or tryptophan. The D gene is left open where the match is weak. Size values are once, few and many counts, or a class for expanded clones, and some rows have none.

j_gene,v_gene,abundance,d_gene,CDR3aa,CDR3nt
TRBJ2-1,TRBV3-1,few,TRBD2,CASSPRLAGIYNEQFF,TGTGCCAGCAGCCCCCGACTAGCGGGTATCTACAATGAGCAGTTCTTC
TRBJ2-7,TRBV5-1,few,TRBD1,CASKSEETGDYEQYF,TGCGCCAGCAAATCGGAAGAGACAGGGGACTACGAGCAGTACTTC
TRBJ2-7,TRBV6-2/TRBV6-3,many,TRBD2,CASSYSASGMYEQYF,TGTGCCAGCAGTTACTCCGCTAGCGGGATGTACGAGCAGTACTTC
TRBJ2-1,TRBV3-1,many,NA,CASSQVFEDNEQFF,TGTGCCAGCAGCCAAGTCTTCGAGGACAATGAGCAGTTCTTC
TRBJ1-5,TRBV5-1,few,NA,CASSLVLGGQPQHF,TGCGCCAGCAGCTTGGTTCTGGGGGGTCAGCCCCAGCATTTT
TRBJ2-1,TRBV28,many,TRBD2,CASSFSSGGYNEQFF,TGTGCCAGCAGTTTCTCTAGCGGGGGATACAATGAGCAGTTCTTC
TRBJ2-4,TRBV7-9,NA,NA,CASSLGASDLAKNIQYF,TGTGCCAGCAGCTTAGGCGCCAGTGACTTAGCCAAAAACATTCAGTACTTC
TRBJ1-4,TRBV6-5,NA,NA,CASSYSTGLNEKLFF,TGTGCCAGCAGTTACTCGACGGGACTTAATGAAAAACTGTTTTTT
TRBJ2-5,TRBV11-2,NA,TRBD2,CVSSFPDSGGGTQYF,TGTGTCAGCAGCTTCCCCGACAGCGGCGGGGGGACCCAGTACTTC
TRBJ2-1,TRBV20-1,NA,NA,CSAREGRIGVYNEQFF,TGCAGTGCTAGAGAGGGCCGTATAGGGGTCTACAATGAGCAGTTCTTC
TRBJ2-3,TRBV7-6,NA,TRBD2,CASSFLAGADTQYF,TGTGCCAGCAGCTTCTTAGCGGGAGCGGATACGCAGTATTTT
TRBJ2-7,TRBV5-1,few,TRBD1,CASGPSGQNKKYF,TGCGCCAGCGGACCATCGGGACAGAATAAGAAGTACTTC
TRBJ1-3,TRBV12-3/TRBV12-4,NA,NA,CASRDIQESSGNTIYF,TGTGCCAGCAGGGACATACAGGAATCCTCTGGAAACACCATATATTTT
TRBJ1-2,TRBV27,few,NA,CASKEGYDNYGYTF,TGTGCCAGCAAGGAAGGGTACGATAACTATGGCTACACCTTC
TRBJ2-4,TRBV27,many,TRBD1,CASSLTLTGVAKNIQYF,TGTGCCAGCAGTCTCACCCTTACAGGGGTAGCCAAAAACATTCAGTACTTC
TRBJ2-7,TRBV27,NA,NA,CASSFQNGPYEQYF,TGTGCCAGCAGTTTTCAAAACGGTCCCTACGAGCAGTACTTC
TRBJ1-1,TRBV20-1,few,NA,CSAPERQANTEAFF,TGCAGTGCTCCAGAAAGACAGGCAAACACTGAAGCTTTCTTT
TRBJ2-7,TRBV4-3,few,NA,CASSQEGAVGAYEQYF,TGCGCCAGCAGCCAAGAGGGGGCCGTGGGGGCTTACGAGCAGTACTTC
TRBJ2-7,TRBV12-3/TRBV12-4,many,TRBD2,CASSSGGTYEQYF,TGTGCCAGCAGTAGCGGGGGTACCTACGAGCAGTACTTC
TRBJ2-7,TRBV29-1,few,TRBD2,CSASSGRRDEQYF,TGCAGCGCCTCGAGCGGGAGACGGGACGAGCAGTACTTC
TRBJ1-3,TRBV20-1,many,NA,CSASRQTSGNTIYF,TGCAGTGCTAGTAGACAGACTTCTGGAAACACCATATATTTT
TRBJ1-1,TRBV16,NA,NA,CASSQLELNTEAFF,TGTGCCAGCAGCCAATTGGAGTTGAACACTGAAGCTTTCTTT
TRBJ2-7,TRBV20-1,few,NA,CSARGWDEQYF,TGCAGTGCTAGAGGGTGGGACGAGCAGTACTTC
TRBJ1-2,TRBV7-9,few,NA,CASSRGSGYGGGYTF,TGTGCCAGCAGCCGAGGATCAGGTTATGGTGGTGGCTACACCTTC
TRBJ1-4,TRBV7-2,NA,NA,CASSRWRGEKLFF,TGTGCCAGCAGCCGTTGGCGGGGTGAAAAACTGTTTTTT
TRBJ1-2,TRBV5-1,many,NA,CASSADGNYGYTF,TGCGCCAGCAGCGCCGACGGTAACTATGGCTACACCTTC
TRBJ2-1,TRBV29-1,NA,TRBD2,CSVELAGPYNEQFF,TGCAGCGTTGAACTAGCGGGGCCCTACAATGAGCAGTTCTTC
TRBJ1-5,TRBV28,many,TRBD1,CASTTLSPGTGGYQPQHF,TGTGCCAGCACCACGCTCTCTCCCGGGACAGGGGGCTATCAGCCCCAGCATTTT
TRBJ2-1,TRBV7-3,NA,NA,CASSLTAGVYEQFF,TGTGCCAGCAGCTTAACGGCCGGGGTATATGAGCAGTTCTTC
TRBJ2-3,TRBV12-3/TRBV12-4,many,NA,CASRKGERTDTQYF,TGTGCCAGCAGGAAGGGTGAGAGGACAGATACGCAGTATTTT
TRBJ2-1,TRBV7-9,few,TRBD2,CASTSGGESGPYNEQFF,TGTGCCAGCACCTCGGGGGGGGAGAGCGGGCCTTACAATGAGCAGTTCTTC
TRBJ2-7,TRBV5-1,many,TRBD2,CASSVAGGREQYF,TGCGCCAGCAGCGTAGCGGGGGGGCGCGAGCAGTACTTC
TRBJ2-3,TRBV6-2/TRBV6-3,NA,NA,CASRLRGYTDTQYF,TGTGCCAGCAGATTACGGGGATACACAGATACGCAGTATTTT
TRBJ2-5,TRBV7-9,many,NA,CASSLDSVGETQYF,TGTGCCAGCAGCTTAGATAGTGTCGGAGAGACCCAGTACTTC
TRBJ2-1,TRBV5-1,many,NA,CASSLSQGKMEQFF,TGCGCCAGCAGCTTGAGCCAGGGCAAGATGGAGCAGTTCTTC
TRBJ1-5,TRBV6-1,few,TRBD1,CASSEYRGPDQPQHF,TGTGCCAGCAGTGAATACAGGGGGCCTGATCAGCCCCAGCATTTT
TRBJ2-7,TRBV19,NA,NA,CASSGGLDSLYEQYF,TGTGCCAGTAGTGGGGGACTGGACAGCCTCTACGAGCAGTACTTC
TRBJ1-2,TRBV30,few,NA,CAWSPRSDGYTF,TGTGCCTGGAGCCCAAGGTCAGATGGCTACACCTTC
TRBJ2-7,TRBV19,NA,TRBD2,CASSTTSGGTYEQYF,TGTGCCAGTAGTACGACTAGCGGGGGGACCTACGAGCAGTACTTC
TRBJ2-2,TRBV9,few,TRBD1,CASSVTGTGGQIGELFF,TGTGCCAGCAGCGTCACCGGGACAGGGGGACAAATCGGGGAGCTGTTTTTT
TRBJ2-5,TRBV3-1,NA,TRBD2,CASGLGLAGGETQYF,TGTGCCAGCGGCCTGGGACTAGCGGGAGGAGAGACCCAGTACTTC
TRBJ2-1,TRBV2,many,TRBD2,CASNLAGNSYNEQFF,TGTGCCAGCAATCTAGCGGGGAACTCCTACAATGAGCAGTTCTTC
TRBJ2-1,TRBV6-2/TRBV6-3,NA,NA,CASSYLLRSRLVSNEQFF,TGTGCCAGCAGTTACCTATTGAGGAGTCGCCTTGTCAGCAATGAGCAGTTCTTC
TRBJ2-7,TRBV7-9,NA,TRBD1,CASRPNRDRGTYEQYF,TGTGCCAGCAGACCCAACCGGGACAGGGGTACCTACGAGCAGTACTTC
TRBJ1-2,TRBV12-3/TRBV12-4,few,NA,CASSLGKRAVYGYTF,TGTGCCAGCAGTTTGGGAAAGCGGGCAGTCTATGGCTACACCTTC
TRBJ2-5,TRBV19,NA,NA,CASSFREETQYF,TGTGCCAGTAGTTTCAGGGAAGAGACCCAGTACTTC
TRBJ1-5,TRBV7-8,few,NA,CASSSPGAFNQPQHF,TGTGCCAGCAGCTCCCCCGGGGCTTTCAATCAGCCCCAGCATTTT
TRBJ2-5,TRBV5-1,NA,NA,CASSLGGRSAETQYF,TGCGCCAGCAGCTTGGGAGGACGGAGCGCAGAGACCCAGTACTTC
TRBJ1-2,TRBV18,few,NA,CASSPGTGGHGYTF,TGTGCCAGCTCACCAGGGACTGGAGGCCATGGCTACACCTTC
TRBJ2-7,TRBV29-1,NA,NA,CSAHLVGRSSYEQYF,TGCAGCGCCCACCTAGTGGGCCGGAGCTCCTACGAGCAGTACTTC
TRBJ2-4,TRBV5-1,NA,NA,CASSLVWRDENIQYF,TGCGCCAGCAGCTTGGTGTGGCGGGACGAAAACATTCAGTACTTC